The 4 T cell receptor beta chains in this list originate from one sample, sequenced in a study of blood T cell repertoires in COVID-19. The method was immunoSEQ multiplex PCR; TCRdb's version includes in-frame clones alone and lacks a portion of them. The sample contains about 100,000 clones, 88% of which appear only once. Specimen: peripheral blood. The receptors were sampled from a man in his fifties with active or convalescent COVID-19.

This chain connects TRBV7-2 to TRBJ2-7, with 8 bases fitting TRBD1. V shed 5 bases, J shed 0 bases, and the junction held 3 bases outside the gene matches. Germline V gives CDR1 SGHTA, CDR2 FQGNSA. CDR3 size: 14 residues. This CDR3 is CASSRDRSSYEQYF. CDR3 DNA sequence: TGTGCCAGCAGCAGGGACAGGAGCTCCTACGAGCAGTACTTC.

The V and J genes are TRBV20-1 and TRBJ1-5; 8 bases agree with TRBD1. V lost 3 bases to trimming and J lost 6 bases; unmatched junction nucleotides: 13. The CDR3 has 16 residues. Looked up from germline, CDR1 is DFQATT and CDR2 is SNEGSKA (reference sequence). Written as DNA, the CDR3 is TGCAGTGCTAGTATAACCTCAGGACAGGGCAGTCAGCCCCAGCATTTT. Translating it yields CSASITSGQGSQPQHF.

The genes are TRBV6-5 and TRBJ2-2, with 8 bases that match TRBD1. Germline V lookup: CDR1 MNHEY, CDR2 SVGAGI. V lost 0 bases, J lost 3 bases, and 3 bases stayed unmatched. There are 16 residues in the CDR3. In DNA form, the CDR3 reads TGTGCCAGCAGTTACTCGCAGGGGGCCGACACCGGGGAGCTGTTTTTT. It specifies CASSYSQGADTGELFF.

The table lists this clone with a count of one. The chain employs TRBV15 and TRBJ2-1; TRBD2 aligns across 7 bases. The CDR3 contains 16 residues. The ends lost 0 bases at V and 2 bases at J; junction bases unmatched: 4. CDR1 is LNHNV, CDR2 YYDKDF, per germline (reference sequence). CDR3: CATSRDPGGPYNEQFF. In nucleotides, the CDR3 is TGTGCCACCAGCAGAGACCCGGGAGGCCCCTACAATGAGCAGTTCTTC.